In this sample, the clone carrying this T cell receptor beta chain turned up a few times. Its antigen is as yet unknown. The source of the sample is a study of T-cell reconstitution after alpha-beta-depleted transplantation in children. Findings of the study overall: Reportedly, roughly two months post-transplant, alpha-beta T cells arose from several hundred expanded graft clones. Some patients owed their high day-60 TCRbeta diversity to surviving recipient T cells and thymic progenitors. One year post-transplant, T-cell counts and diversity were largely derived from T cells produced anew.

Germline assignment: CDR1 KGHDR and CDR2 SFDVKD. After removal of 4 bases from V and 0 bases from J, the junction contained 11 bases not matched to a gene. This CDR3 is built from 20 residues. The library targeted TCRbeta and was prepared with unique molecular identifiers. Using its own MiXCR run on the PCR reads, TCRdb lists one record per CDR3 protein. The sample yields 610,000 or so distinct CDR3 sequences, 27% seen once. The rearrangement joins TRBV24-1 to TRBJ2-1, with 13 bases identical to TRBD2. The material was PBMCs, obtained before TCRalphabeta/CD19-depleted stem cell transplant. The TCR was taken from a boy under three years old with Wiskott-Aldrich syndrome, due to receive a stem cell transplant. The CDR3, as DNA: TGTGCCACCAGTGAGACTCCGGGACTAGCGGGGTGGCGCTCCTACAATGAGCAGTTCTTC. As protein: CATSETPGLAGWRSYNEQFF.